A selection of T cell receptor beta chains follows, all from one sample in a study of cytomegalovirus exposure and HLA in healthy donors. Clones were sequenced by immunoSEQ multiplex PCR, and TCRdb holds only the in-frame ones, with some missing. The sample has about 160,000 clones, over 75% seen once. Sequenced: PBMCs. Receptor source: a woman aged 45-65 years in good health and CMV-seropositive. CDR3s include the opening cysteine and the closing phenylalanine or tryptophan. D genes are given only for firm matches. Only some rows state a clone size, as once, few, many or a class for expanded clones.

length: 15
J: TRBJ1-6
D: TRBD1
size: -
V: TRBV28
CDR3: CASSSSGTGTTPLHF
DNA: TGTGCCAGCAGTTCCTCCGGGACAGGGACGACACCCCTCCACTTT

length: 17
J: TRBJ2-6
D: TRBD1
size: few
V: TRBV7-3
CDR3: CASSSQGEVGGANVLTF
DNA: TGTGCCAGCAGCTCACAGGGGGAAGTCGGTGGGGCCAACGTCCTGACTTTC

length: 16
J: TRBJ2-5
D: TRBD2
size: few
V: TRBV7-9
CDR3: CASSLEGTIYQETQYF
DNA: TGTGCCAGCAGCTTGGAGGGGACTATTTACCAAGAGACCCAGTACTTC

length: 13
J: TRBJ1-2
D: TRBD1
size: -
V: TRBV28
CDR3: CASRRTGGVGYTF
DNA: TGTGCCAGCAGGCGGACAGGGGGGGTGGGCTACACCTTC

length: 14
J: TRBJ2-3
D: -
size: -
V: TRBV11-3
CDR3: CASSLHGGTDTQYF
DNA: TGTGCCAGCAGCTTACACGGTGGCACAGATACGCAGTATTTT

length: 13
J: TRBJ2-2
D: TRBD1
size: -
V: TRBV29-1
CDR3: CSAAKGATGELFF
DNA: TGCAGCGCAGCGAAGGGGGCAACCGGGGAGCTGTTTTTT

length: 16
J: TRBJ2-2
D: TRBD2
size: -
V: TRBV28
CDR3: CASSPDRLAGVRELFF
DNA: TGTGCCAGCAGCCCCGACCGACTAGCGGGAGTCCGGGAGCTGTTTTTT

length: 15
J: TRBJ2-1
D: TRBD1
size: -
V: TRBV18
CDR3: CASSLRQGAYNEQFF
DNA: TGTGCCAGCTCGCTAAGACAGGGGGCCTACAATGAGCAGTTCTTC

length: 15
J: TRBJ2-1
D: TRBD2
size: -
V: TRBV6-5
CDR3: CASSPGTSWNNEQFF
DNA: TGTGCCAGCAGCCCCGGGACTAGCTGGAACAATGAGCAGTTCTTC

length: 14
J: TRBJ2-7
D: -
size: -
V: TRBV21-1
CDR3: CASSSDRIDYEQYF
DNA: TGTGCCAGCAGCAGCGACAGGATTGACTACGAGCAGTACTTC

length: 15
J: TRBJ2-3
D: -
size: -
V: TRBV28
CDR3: CASSFRAESTDTQYF
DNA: TGTGCCAGCAGTTTTCGCGCGGAGAGCACAGATACGCAGTATTTT

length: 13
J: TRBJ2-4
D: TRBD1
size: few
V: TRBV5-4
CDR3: CASSLDRVGIQYF
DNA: TGTGCCAGCAGCCTTGACAGGGTGGGCATTCAGTACTTC

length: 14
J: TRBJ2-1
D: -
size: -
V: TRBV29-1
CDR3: CSVVPHETINEQFF
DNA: TGCAGCGTTGTCCCCCACGAAACAATCAATGAGCAGTTCTTC

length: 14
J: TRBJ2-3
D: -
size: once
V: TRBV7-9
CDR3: CASSPQGYTDTQYF
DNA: TGTGCCAGCAGCCCCCAGGGTTACACAGATACGCAGTATTTT

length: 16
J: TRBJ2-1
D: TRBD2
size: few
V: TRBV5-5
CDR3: CASSPLAGSSYNEQFF
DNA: TGTGCCAGCAGCCCCCTAGCGGGGAGCTCCTACAATGAGCAGTTCTTC

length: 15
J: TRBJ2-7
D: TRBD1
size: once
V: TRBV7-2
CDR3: CASSFADRLDHEQYF
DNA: TGTGCCAGCAGCTTTGCGGACAGGCTAGACCACGAGCAGTACTTC

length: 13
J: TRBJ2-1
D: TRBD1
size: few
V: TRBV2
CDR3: CASSIGQGQEQFF
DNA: TGTGCCAGCAGTATAGGACAGGGCCAAGAGCAGTTCTTC

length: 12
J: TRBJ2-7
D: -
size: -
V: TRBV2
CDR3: CASRADSHEQYF
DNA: TGTGCCAGCAGGGCGGACAGCCACGAGCAGTACTTC

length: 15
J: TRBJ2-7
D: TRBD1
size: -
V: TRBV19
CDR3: CASSVVNRGLHEQYF
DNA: TGTGCCAGTAGTGTAGTCAACAGGGGCCTCCACGAGCAGTACTTC

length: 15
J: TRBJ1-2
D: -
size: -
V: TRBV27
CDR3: CASSLREPANYGYTF
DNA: TGTGCCAGCAGCTTAAGGGAGCCTGCTAACTATGGCTACACCTTC

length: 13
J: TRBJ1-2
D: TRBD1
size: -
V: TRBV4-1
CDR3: CASSSDREYGYTF
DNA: TGCGCCAGCAGCTCCGACAGGGAGTATGGCTACACCTTC

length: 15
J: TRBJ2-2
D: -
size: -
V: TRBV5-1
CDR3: CASSLAAENTGELFF
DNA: TGCGCCAGCAGCTTAGCGGCTGAGAACACCGGGGAGCTGTTTTTT

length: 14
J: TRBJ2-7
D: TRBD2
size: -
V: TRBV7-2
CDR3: CASSFSGGAFEQYF
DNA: TGTGCCAGCAGCTTCAGCGGGGGGGCGTTCGAGCAGTACTTC

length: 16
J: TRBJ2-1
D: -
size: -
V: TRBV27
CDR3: CASSFGRATSYNEQFF
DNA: TGTGCCAGCAGTTTCGGGCGGGCAACCTCCTACAATGAGCAGTTCTTC

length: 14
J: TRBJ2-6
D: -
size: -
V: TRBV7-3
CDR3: CASRLSSGANVLTF
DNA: TGTGCCAGCAGGTTGAGCTCTGGGGCCAACGTCCTGACTTTC

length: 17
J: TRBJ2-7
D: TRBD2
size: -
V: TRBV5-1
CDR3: CASSGGTSGDYYYEQYF
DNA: TGCGCCAGCAGCGGGGGGACTAGCGGGGATTACTACTACGAGCAGTACTTC

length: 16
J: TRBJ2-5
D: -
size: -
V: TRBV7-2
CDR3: CASSSRRTVGQETQYF
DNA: TGTGCCAGCAGCTCCAGGAGGACAGTGGGCCAAGAGACCCAGTACTTC

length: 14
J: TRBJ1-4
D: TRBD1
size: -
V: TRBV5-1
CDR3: CASSSGGTNEKLFF
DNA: TGCGCCAGCAGCTCAGGGGGAACTAATGAAAAACTGTTTTTT

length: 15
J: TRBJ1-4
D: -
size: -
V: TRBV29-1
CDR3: CSAQRTSQSNEKLFF
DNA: TGCAGCGCTCAAAGAACATCTCAGTCTAATGAAAAACTGTTTTTT

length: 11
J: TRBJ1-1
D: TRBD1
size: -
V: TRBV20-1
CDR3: CSADRAAEAFF
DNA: TGCAGTGCTGACAGGGCCGCTGAAGCTTTCTTT

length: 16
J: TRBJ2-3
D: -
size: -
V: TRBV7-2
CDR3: CASSPYQLARPDTQYF
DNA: TGTGCCAGCAGCCCCTACCAACTAGCCAGGCCAGATACGCAGTATTTT

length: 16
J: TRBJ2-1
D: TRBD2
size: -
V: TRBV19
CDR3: CASNEGLVAGDFEQFF
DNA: TGTGCCAGTAATGAGGGGTTGGTAGCGGGAGATTTTGAGCAGTTCTTC

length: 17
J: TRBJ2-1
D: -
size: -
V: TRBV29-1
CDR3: CSVAGLARAGTYNEQFF
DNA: TGCAGCGTTGCTGGTTTAGCGCGTGCGGGGACCTACAATGAGCAGTTCTTC

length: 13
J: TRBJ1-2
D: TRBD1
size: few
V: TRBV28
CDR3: CASSTTGGYGYTF
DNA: TGTGCCAGCAGTACGACAGGGGGCTATGGCTACACCTTC

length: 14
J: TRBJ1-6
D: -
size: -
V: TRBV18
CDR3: CASSPGTYNSPLHF
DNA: TGTGCCAGCTCACCCGGGACCTATAATTCACCCCTCCACTTT

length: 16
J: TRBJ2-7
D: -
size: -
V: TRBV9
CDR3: CASSVGAGAATYEQYF
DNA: TGTGCCAGCAGCGTAGGAGCAGGGGCAGCAACCTACGAGCAGTACTTC

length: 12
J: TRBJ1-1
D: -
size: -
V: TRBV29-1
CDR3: CSSRQGSSEAFF
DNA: TGCAGCTCGAGGCAGGGGAGCTCTGAAGCTTTCTTT

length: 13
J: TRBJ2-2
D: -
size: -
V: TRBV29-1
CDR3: CSGRSRNTGELFF
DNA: TGCAGCGGGAGGAGCAGAAACACCGGGGAGCTGTTTTTT

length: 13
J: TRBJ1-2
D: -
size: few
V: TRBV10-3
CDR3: CAILRGGNYGYTF
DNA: TGTGCCATCTTGAGGGGGGGGAACTATGGCTACACCTTC

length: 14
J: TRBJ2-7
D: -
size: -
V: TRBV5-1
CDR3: CASSLGVAVPEQYF
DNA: TGCGCCAGCAGCTTGGGGGTGGCGGTCCCCGAGCAGTACTTC

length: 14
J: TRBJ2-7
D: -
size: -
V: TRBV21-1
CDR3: CASSNGGQTYEQYF
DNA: TGTGCCAGCAGCAACGGGGGACAGACCTACGAGCAGTACTTC

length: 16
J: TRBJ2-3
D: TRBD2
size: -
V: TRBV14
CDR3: CASRRTGLGRINTQYF
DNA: TGTGCCAGCAGACGCACGGGACTAGGGCGGATTAATACGCAGTATTTT

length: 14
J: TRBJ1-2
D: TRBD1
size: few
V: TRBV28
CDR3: CASRTLARGQGYTF
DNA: TGTGCCAGCAGGACCTTGGCCAGGGGGCAAGGCTACACCTTC

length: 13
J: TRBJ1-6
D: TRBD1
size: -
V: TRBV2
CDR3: CASKGTGLPPLHF
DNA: TGTGCCAGCAAAGGGACAGGGTTGCCACCCCTCCACTTT

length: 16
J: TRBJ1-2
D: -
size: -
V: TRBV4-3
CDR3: CASSLGLVRSLHGYTF
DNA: TGCGCCAGCAGCCTCGGACTTGTCAGAAGCCTTCATGGCTACACCTTC

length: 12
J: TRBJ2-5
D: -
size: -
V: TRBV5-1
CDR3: CASSEGMETQYF
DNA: TGCGCCAGCAGCGAGGGAATGGAGACCCAGTACTTC

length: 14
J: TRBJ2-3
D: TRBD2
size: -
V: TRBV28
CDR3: CASSLSGHADTQYF
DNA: TGTGCCAGCAGTCTTAGCGGGCATGCAGATACGCAGTATTTT

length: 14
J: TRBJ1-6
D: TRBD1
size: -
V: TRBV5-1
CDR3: CASSPGQGNSPLHF
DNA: TGCGCCAGCAGCCCGGGACAGGGTAATTCACCCCTCCACTTT

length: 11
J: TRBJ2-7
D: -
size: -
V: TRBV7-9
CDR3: CATGWRNEQYF
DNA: TGTGCCACCGGTTGGCGGAACGAGCAGTACTTC

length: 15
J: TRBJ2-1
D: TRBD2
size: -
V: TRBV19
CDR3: CASSRSGRGYNEQFF
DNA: TGTGCCAGTAGCCGTAGCGGGAGGGGCTACAATGAGCAGTTCTTC